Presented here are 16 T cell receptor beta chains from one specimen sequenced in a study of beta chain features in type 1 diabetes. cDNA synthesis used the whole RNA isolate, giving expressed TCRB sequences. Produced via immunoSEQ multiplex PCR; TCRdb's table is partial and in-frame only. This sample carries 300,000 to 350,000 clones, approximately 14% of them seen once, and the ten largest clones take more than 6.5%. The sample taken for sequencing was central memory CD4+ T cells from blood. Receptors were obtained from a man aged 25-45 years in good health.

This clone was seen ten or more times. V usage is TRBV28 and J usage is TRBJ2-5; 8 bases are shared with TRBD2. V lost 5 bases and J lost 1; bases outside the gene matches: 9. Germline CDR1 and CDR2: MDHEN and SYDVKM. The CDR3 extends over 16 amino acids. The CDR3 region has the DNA TGTGCCAGCAGTCGCGCCATAGCGGGGCTCCAAGAGACCCAGTACTTC. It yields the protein CASSRAIAGLQETQYF.

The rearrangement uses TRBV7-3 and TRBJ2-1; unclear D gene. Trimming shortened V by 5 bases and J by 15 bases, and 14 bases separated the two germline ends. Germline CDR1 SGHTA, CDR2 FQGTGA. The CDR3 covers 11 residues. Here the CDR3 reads CASSPGRARFF. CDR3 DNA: TGTGCCAGCAGCCCTGGTAGGGCGAGGTTCTTC. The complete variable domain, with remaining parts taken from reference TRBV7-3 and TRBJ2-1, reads GAGVSQTPSNKVTEKGKYVELRCDPISGHTALYWYRQSLGQGPEFLIYFQGTGAADDSGLPNDRFFAVRPEGSVSTLKIQRTERGDSAVYLCASSPGRARFFGPGTRLTVL.

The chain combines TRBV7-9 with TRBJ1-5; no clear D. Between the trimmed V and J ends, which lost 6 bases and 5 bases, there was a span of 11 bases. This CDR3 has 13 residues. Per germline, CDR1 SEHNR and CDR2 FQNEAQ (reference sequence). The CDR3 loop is CASSIPPDQPQHF. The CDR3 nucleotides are TGTGCCAGCAGTATCCCCCCGGATCAGCCCCAGCATTTT.

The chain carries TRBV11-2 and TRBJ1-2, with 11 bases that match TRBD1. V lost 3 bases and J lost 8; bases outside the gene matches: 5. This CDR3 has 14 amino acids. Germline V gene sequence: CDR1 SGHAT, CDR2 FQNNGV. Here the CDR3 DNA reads TGTGCCAGCAGCTTGGGGACAGGGGGAAGGGGCTACACCTTC. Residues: CASSLGTGGRGYTF.

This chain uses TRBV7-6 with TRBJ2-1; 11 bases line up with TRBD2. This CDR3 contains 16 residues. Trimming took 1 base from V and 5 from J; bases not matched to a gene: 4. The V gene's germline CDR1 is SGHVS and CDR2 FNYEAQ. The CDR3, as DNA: TGTGCCAGCAGCTTAGGACCTAGCGGGGGGCACAATGAGCAGTTCTTC. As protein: CASSLGPSGGHNEQFF.

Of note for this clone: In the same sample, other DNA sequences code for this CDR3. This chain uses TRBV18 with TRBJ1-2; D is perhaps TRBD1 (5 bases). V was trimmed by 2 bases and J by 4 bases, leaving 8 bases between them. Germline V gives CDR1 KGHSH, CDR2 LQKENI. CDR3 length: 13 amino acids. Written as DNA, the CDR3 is TGTGCCAGCTCACCAGGGGGGGTCTATGGCTACACCTTC. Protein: CASSPGGVYGYTF.

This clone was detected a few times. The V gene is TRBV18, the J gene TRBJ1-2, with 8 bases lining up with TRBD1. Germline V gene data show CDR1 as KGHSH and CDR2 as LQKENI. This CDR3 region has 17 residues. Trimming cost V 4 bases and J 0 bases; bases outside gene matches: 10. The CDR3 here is CASSQERQGTTNYGYTF. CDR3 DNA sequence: TGTGCCAGCTCACAAGAGAGACAGGGGACCACTAACTATGGCTACACCTTC.

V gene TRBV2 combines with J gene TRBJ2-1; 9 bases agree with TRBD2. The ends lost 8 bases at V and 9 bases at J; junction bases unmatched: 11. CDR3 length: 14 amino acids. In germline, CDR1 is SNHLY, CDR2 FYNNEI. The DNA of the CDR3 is TGTGCCAGCCGCTCGGGCGGGGGGGCCGGTGAGCAGTTCTTC. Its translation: CASRSGGGAGEQFF. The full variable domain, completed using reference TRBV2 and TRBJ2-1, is EPEVTQTPSHQVTQMGQEVILRCVPISNHLYFYWYRQILGQKVEFLVSFYNNEISEKSEIFDDQFSVERPDGSNFTLKIRSTKLEDSAMYFCASRSGGGAGEQFFGPGTRLTVL.

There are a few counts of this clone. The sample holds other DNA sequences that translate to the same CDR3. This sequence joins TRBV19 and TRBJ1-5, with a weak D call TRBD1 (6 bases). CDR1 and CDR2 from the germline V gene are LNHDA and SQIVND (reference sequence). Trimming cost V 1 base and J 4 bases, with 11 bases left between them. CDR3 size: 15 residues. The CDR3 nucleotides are TGTGCCAGTAGTATAGGGGGAACAGGGAATCAGCCCCAGCATTTT. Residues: CASSIGGTGNQPQHF.

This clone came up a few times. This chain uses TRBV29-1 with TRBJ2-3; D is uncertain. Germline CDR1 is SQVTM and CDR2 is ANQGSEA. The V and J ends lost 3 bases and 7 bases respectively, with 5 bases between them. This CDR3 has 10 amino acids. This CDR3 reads CSVDVNTQYF. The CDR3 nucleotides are TGCAGCGTTGATGTGAATACGCAGTATTTT.

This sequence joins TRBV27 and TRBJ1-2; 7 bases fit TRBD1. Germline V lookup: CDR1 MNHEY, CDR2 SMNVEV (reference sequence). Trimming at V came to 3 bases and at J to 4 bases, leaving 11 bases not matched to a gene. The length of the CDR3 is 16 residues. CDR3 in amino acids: CASSFIRSRGTYGYTF. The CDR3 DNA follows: TGTGCCAGCAGTTTTATAAGGTCCAGGGGGACCTATGGCTACACCTTC.

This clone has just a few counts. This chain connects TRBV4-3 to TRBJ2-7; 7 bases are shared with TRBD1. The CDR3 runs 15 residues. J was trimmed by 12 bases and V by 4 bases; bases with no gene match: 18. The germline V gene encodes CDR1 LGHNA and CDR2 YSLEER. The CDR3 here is CASSPGGTGRGPLYF. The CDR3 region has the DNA TGCGCCAGCAGCCCAGGGGGAACTGGTAGGGGCCCCTTGTACTTC.

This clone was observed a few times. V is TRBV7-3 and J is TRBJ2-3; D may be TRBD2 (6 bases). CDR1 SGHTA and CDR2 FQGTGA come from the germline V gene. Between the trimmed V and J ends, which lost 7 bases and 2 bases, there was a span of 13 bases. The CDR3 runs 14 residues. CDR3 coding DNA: TGTGCCAGCACCAGGGACTCTCACACAGATACGCAGTATTTT. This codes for CASTRDSHTDTQYF.

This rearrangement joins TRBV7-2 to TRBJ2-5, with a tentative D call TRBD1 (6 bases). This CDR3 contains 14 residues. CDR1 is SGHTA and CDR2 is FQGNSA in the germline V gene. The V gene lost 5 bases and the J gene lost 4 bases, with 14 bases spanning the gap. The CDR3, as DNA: TGTGCCAGCAGCGGGGGCTTCGAAGCAGAGACCCAGTACTTC. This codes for CASSGGFEAETQYF.

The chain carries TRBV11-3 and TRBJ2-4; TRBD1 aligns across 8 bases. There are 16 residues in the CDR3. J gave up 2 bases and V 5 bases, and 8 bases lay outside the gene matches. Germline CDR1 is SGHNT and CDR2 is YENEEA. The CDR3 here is CASSVRTGLTKNIQYF. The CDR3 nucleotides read TGTGCCAGCAGCGTAAGGACAGGGCTTACCAAAAACATTCAGTACTTC.

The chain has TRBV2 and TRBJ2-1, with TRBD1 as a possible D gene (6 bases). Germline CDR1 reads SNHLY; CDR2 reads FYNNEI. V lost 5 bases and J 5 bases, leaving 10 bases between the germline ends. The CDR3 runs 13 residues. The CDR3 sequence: CASSFGTNNEQFF. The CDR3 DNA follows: TGTGCCAGCAGTTTCGGGACAAACAATGAGCAGTTCTTC.